Presented here are 26 T cell receptor beta chains from one specimen sequenced in a study of regulatory T cells in long-lasting Graves disease. CDR3-region Arm-PCR and iRepertoire HTBI primers produced the TCR beta libraries. TCRdb ran MiXCR on the multiplex PCR reads and lists one entry per CDR3 protein. The table includes about 420,000 distinct CDR3 sequences, around 20% detected once. The sample's time point: persistent/refractory GD, antithyroid drugs over 5 years with positive TRAb. RNA extracted from PBMCs served as the sequencing template. The sequencing used peripheral blood mononuclear cells (PBMCs), collected when the disease was refractory, from a patient treated with antithyroid drugs. Every receptor here comes from a female donor with Graves disease.

The rearrangement joins TRBV6-9 to TRBJ2-7, with 10 positions matching TRBD2. There are 17 residues in the CDR3. From germline, CDR1 is MNHGY and CDR2 SVAAGI. After removal of 3 bases from V and 6 bases from J, the junction contained 14 bases not matched to a gene. CDR3 coding DNA: TGTGCCAGCAGTTACTCGAATCAGCTAGCGGGAGTACGCGAGCAGTACTTC. This sequence encodes CASSYSNQLAGVREQYF.

V usage is TRBV2 and J usage is TRBJ2-1; possible D gene TRBD1, 6 bases. CDR1 is SNHLY and CDR2 is FYNNEI in the germline V gene. The length of the CDR3 is 15 residues. The V end lost 8 bases, the J end lost 0 bases, and 14 bases lay between the germline ends. Here the CDR3 DNA reads TGTGCCAGCGGGGACACTTCGAGCTCCTACAATGAGCAGTTCTTC. Translation gives CASGDTSSSYNEQFF.

This clonotype was observed at least ten times. J is TRBJ1-6 and V is TRBV12-3 or TRBV12-4, with D uncertain. The CDR3 has 14 residues. The V end was cut by 1 base, the J end by 5 bases, with 6 bases between. CDR3 residues: CASSLVPDNSPLHF. The DNA for the CDR3 is TGTGCCAGCAGTTTAGTGCCAGATAATTCACCCCTCCACTTT.

The chain uses TRBV5-1 and TRBJ1-1; possible D gene TRBD1, 5 bases. Germline-derived CDR1 and CDR2 are SGHRS and YFSETQ. The ends were cut back, 3 bases at V and 4 bases at J, with 13 bases in the middle. The CDR3 length is 14 residues. The CDR3 bases are TGCGCCAGCAGCTCGGTATACAGGAGCACTGAAGCTTTCTTT. Translated: CASSSVYRSTEAFF.

The chain uses TRBV5-1 and TRBJ1-1, with D possibly TRBD1 on 5 matching bases. CDR1 and CDR2 (germline): SGHRS, YFSETQ. The CDR3 has 16 residues. V was cut by 3 bases and J by 1 base, with 16 bases left in between. The CDR3 loop reads CASSWGGTGWNTEAFF. Here the CDR3 DNA reads TGCGCCAGCAGCTGGGGCGGAACAGGATGGAACACTGAAGCTTTCTTT.

The chain recombines TRBV30 with TRBJ2-3; a weak D match, TRBD2 (7 bases). The CDR3 covers 17 residues. The V gene lost 3 bases and the J gene lost 0 bases, with 19 bases spanning the gap. The V gene's germline CDR1 is GTSNPN and CDR2 SVGIG (reference sequence). CDR3 residues: CAWRGGAGAPSTDTQYF. CDR3 coding DNA: TGTGCCTGGAGGGGAGGGGCAGGGGCTCCTAGCACAGATACGCAGTATTTT.

This clonotype was found a few times. The chain is built from TRBV20-1 and TRBJ2-5; the match to TRBD1 covers 7 bases. V was pared by 3 bases and J by 4 bases, with 5 bases of the junction left unmatched. The germline V gene has CDR1 DFQATT and CDR2 SNEGSKA (reference sequence). The CDR3 is 13 residues long. The chain's CDR3 is CSASGDSLETQYF. CDR3 nucleotide sequence: TGCAGTGCTAGCGGGGACAGCTTAGAGACCCAGTACTTC.

The rearrangement uses TRBV6-2 or TRBV6-3 and TRBJ2-7; the D call may be TRBD1 or TRBD2 (5 bases each). The germline gives CDR1 MNHEY, CDR2 SVGEGT. The CDR3 is 12 amino acids. V was shortened by 8 bases and J by 6 bases, with 14 bases between the two germline ends. The DNA for the CDR3 is TGTGCCAGCCTGGGGACGGTCGGCGAGCAGTACTTC. Its protein product is CASLGTVGEQYF.

The chain couples TRBV10-3 to TRBJ2-6; 7 bases map to TRBD2. The CDR3 sequence is 17 residues long. V was clipped by 2 bases and J by 0 bases; unmatched bases: 4. Germline assignment: CDR1 ENHRY and CDR2 SYGVKD. The CDR3 region has the DNA TGTGCCATCAGTGAGGGACTAGACCTCTCTGGGGCCAACGTCCTGACTTTC. Amino acid sequence: CAISEGLDLSGANVLTF.

This chain connects TRBV7-9 to TRBJ2-1; D is undetermined. The CDR3 consists of 16 residues. The germline CDR1 and CDR2 sequences are SEHNR and FQNEAQ (reference sequence). V was trimmed by 4 bases and J by 3 bases, leaving 16 bases between them. The CDR3 region has the DNA TGTGCCAGCAGCTCCATACTCGGGCAGGACTACAATGAGCAGTTCTTC. Amino acids: CASSSILGQDYNEQFF.

Many counts were recorded for this clonotype. This rearrangement joins TRBV28 to TRBJ1-5, with 11 nucleotides matching TRBD1. The germline gives CDR1 MDHEN, CDR2 SYDVKM. The trim removed 7 bases at V and 1 base at J, leaving 12 bases unmatched. The CDR3 runs 18 residues. CDR3: CASTTRDRGSSSNQPQHF. The CDR3 region has the DNA TGTGCCAGCACAACCCGGGACAGGGGGTCGTCGAGCAATCAGCCCCAGCATTTT. Full variable domain (rest looked up from reference TRBV28 and TRBJ1-5): DVKVTQSSRYLVKRTGEKVFLECVQDMDHENMFWYRQDPGLGLRLIYFSYDVKMKEKGDIPEGYSVSREKKERFSLILESASTNQTSMYLCASTTRDRGSSSNQPQHFGDGTRLSIL.

The chain combines TRBV6-2 or TRBV6-3 with TRBJ2-7; D is uncertain. V lost 10 bases and J lost 0, with 19 bases in between. The CDR3 extends over 15 amino acids. Germline CDR1 is MNHEY and CDR2 is SVGEGT. DNA of the CDR3: TGTGCCACCTCGACTGACGGACGGTTCTCCTACGAGCAGTACTTC. It encodes CATSTDGRFSYEQYF.

This sequence joins TRBV19 and TRBJ2-2; 9 bases match TRBD2. Germline-derived CDR1 and CDR2 are LNHDA and SQIVND (reference sequence). This CDR3 has 15 amino acids. V gave up 5 bases and J gave up 6 bases; unmatched junction bases: 7. The CDR3 DNA reads as TGTGCCAGTAGTTTAGCGGGAGTCGTGCCCGGGGAGCTGTTTTTT. This gives the protein CASSLAGVVPGELFF.

A single count supports this clonotype. V and J are TRBV19 and TRBJ2-7; 7 bases line up with TRBD2. From germline, CDR1 is LNHDA and CDR2 SQIVND (reference sequence). V trimming: 4 bases; J trimming: 2 bases; junction bases outside the gene matches: 17. This CDR3 has 18 residues. The CDR3 coding sequence is TGTGCCAGTAGTAAAATAGGGGCAGCCGGGACTACAACCTACGAGCAGTACTTC. This codes for CASSKIGAAGTTTYEQYF.

The rearrangement uses TRBV5-6 and TRBJ2-5; no firm D call. CDR1 SGHDT and CDR2 YYEEEE come from the germline V gene. The ends were cut back, 4 bases at V and 4 bases at J, with 11 bases in the middle. This CDR3 is 13 amino acids long. In nucleotides, the CDR3 is TGTGCCAGCAGCAAGATGTACGGAGAGACCCAGTACTTC. It yields the protein CASSKMYGETQYF.

The genes are TRBV25-1 and TRBJ2-6; possibly TRBD1 or TRBD2 for D (5 bases each). Germline-derived CDR1 and CDR2 are MGHDK and SYGVNS. The CDR3 is 15 amino acids. V lost 6 bases and J lost 2, with 11 bases in between. CDR3 sequence (DNA): TGTGCCAGCAGGGGGGACCGCCCTGGGGCCAACGTCCTGACTTTC. Amino acid sequence: CASRGDRPGANVLTF.

This clonotype appeared many times. This chain joins TRBV2 and TRBJ2-2; D perhaps matches TRBD2 (5 bases). The CDR3 is 12 amino acids. Trimming took off 5 bases at V and 11 bases at J, with 12 bases between the two ends. Per the germline V gene, CDR1 is SNHLY and CDR2 is FYNNEI. The CDR3 loop is CASSKGSPELFF. CDR3 nucleotide sequence: TGTGCCAGCAGTAAAGGGAGCCCCGAGCTGTTTTTT. Based on the CDR3 plus reference TRBV2 and TRBJ2-2, the full variable domain is EPEVTQTPSHQVTQMGQEVILRCVPISNHLYFYWYRQILGQKVEFLVSFYNNEISEKSEIFDDQFSVERPDGSNFTLKIRSTKLEDSAMYFCASSKGSPELFFGEGSRLTVL.

The V gene is TRBV19, the J gene TRBJ1-4, with TRBD1 identical over 9 bases. After removal of 3 bases from V and 10 bases from J, the junction contained 6 bases not matched to a gene. Germline V gene lookup returns CDR1 LNHDA and CDR2 SQIVND (reference sequence). This CDR3 is built from 14 residues. The CDR3 bases are TGTGCCAGTAGTATTGGGACAGGGCATGGAAAACTGTTTTTT. Amino acid sequence: CASSIGTGHGKLFF.

This clonotype appeared many times. The chain recombines TRBV11-3 with TRBJ2-1; the D gene is possibly TRBD1 (5 bases). The CDR3 contains 16 residues. Germline loops: CDR1 SGHNT, CDR2 YENEEA. V was pared by 1 base and J by 2 bases, with 12 bases between. This chain's CDR3 is CASSLGGVFAYNEQFF. CDR3 coding DNA: TGTGCCAGCAGCTTAGGGGGCGTGTTCGCCTACAATGAGCAGTTCTTC.

V and J are TRBV5-1 and TRBJ2-2, with 12 bases lining up with TRBD2. The length of the CDR3 is 17 residues. Losses at the gene ends were 2 bases for V and 5 bases for J; bases not matched to a gene: 7. Germline-derived CDR1 and CDR2 are SGHRS and YFSETQ. In nucleotides, the CDR3 is TGCGCCAGCAGCTTCGGGCTAGCGGGAGGGCCGACCGGGGAGCTGTTTTTT. This encodes CASSFGLAGGPTGELFF.

This clonotype came up many times. The V call is TRBV12-3 or TRBV12-4, the J call TRBJ1-2; weak D call: TRBD1 (6 bases). The CDR3 has 15 amino acids. V was clipped by 5 bases and J by 0 bases, with 13 bases between them. The CDR3 coding sequence is TGTGCCAGCAGTCGGGGAGGGGGTTCTAACTATGGCTACACCTTC. Encoded protein: CASSRGGGSNYGYTF.

V usage is TRBV20-1 and J usage is TRBJ2-1; 10 nucleotides align to TRBD2. CDR1 DFQATT and CDR2 SNEGSKA come from the germline V gene (reference sequence). Trimming took 6 bases from V and 0 from J; bases not matched to a gene: 11. This CDR3 contains 17 residues. The DNA of the CDR3 is TGCAGTGCCTTAGGTAGCGGGAGGAAAAGCTCCTACAATGAGCAGTTCTTC. It specifies CSALGSGRKSSYNEQFF.

This chain connects TRBV9 to TRBJ1-2; D is ambiguous. Trimming removed 0 bases at V and 4 bases at J, with 10 bases between. The CDR3 runs to 14 residues. Germline V lookup: CDR1 SGDLS, CDR2 YYNGEE. CDR3 DNA sequence: TGTGCCAGCAGCGTAGAGGAGGAGGGCTATGGCTACACCTTC. Translated, it gives CASSVEEEGYGYTF.

The chain is built from TRBV2 and TRBJ1-3; D call uncertain. V lost 0 bases and J lost 0, with 21 bases in between. This CDR3 contains 20 residues. Germline V gene sequence: CDR1 SNHLY, CDR2 FYNNEI. The CDR3 here is CASSEAGFWNFPFSGNTIYF. In DNA form, the CDR3 reads TGTGCCAGCAGTGAAGCTGGGTTCTGGAACTTTCCGTTCTCTGGAAACACCATATATTTT.

The V gene is TRBV6-5, the J gene TRBJ2-7, with TRBD1 matching over 7 bases. Trimming removed 4 bases from V and 4 bases from J; junction bases left unmatched: 7. The germline CDR1 and CDR2 sequences are MNHEY and SVGAGI. This CDR3 spans 14 amino acids. The CDR3 loop is CASSLTGWLYEQYF. The CDR3 coding sequence is TGTGCCAGCAGTTTGACAGGGTGGCTGTACGAGCAGTACTTC.

The J gene is TRBJ1-5, the V gene TRBV7-2; 9 nucleotides line up with TRBD1. V shed 4 bases, J shed 5 bases, and the junction held 6 bases outside the gene matches. CDR3 length: 15 residues. Germline lookup yields CDR1 SGHTA and CDR2 FQGNSA. The CDR3 loop is CASSSGTGSHQPQHF. CDR3 in DNA: TGTGCCAGCAGCTCGGGGACAGGGTCTCATCAGCCCCAGCATTTT.